These 28 T cell receptor beta chains originate from one sample sequenced in a study of T cells in localized non-small cell lung cancer. The assay was immunoSEQ multiplex PCR, and TCRdb's table has in-frame clones only and misses some. The sample gives around 79,000 clones, around 82% of which show up once; around 21% is in the top ten. The sample consisted of PBMCs, taken before any cancer treatment. These receptors originate from a man aged 40-75 years with stage II squamous cell lung carcinoma.

This chain links TRBV18 with TRBJ2-3; D is possibly TRBD1 (6 bases). Between the trimmed V and J ends, which lost 4 bases and 1 base, there was a span of 12 bases. The CDR3 has 15 amino acids. Germline-derived CDR1 and CDR2 are KGHSH and LQKENI. The CDR3 nucleotides read TGTGCCAGCTCACTGCGTCGGACAGGCACAGATACGCAGTATTTT. The encoded protein is CASSLRRTGTDTQYF.

V gene TRBV5-5 combines with J gene TRBJ1-2, with D possibly being TRBD1 (6 bases). V was trimmed by 4 bases and J by 8 bases, leaving 18 bases between them. This CDR3 has 14 residues. Per germline, CDR1 SGHKS and CDR2 YYEKEE (reference sequence). The CDR3 protein is CASSVEPTGSGYTF. As DNA, the CDR3 is TGTGCCAGCAGCGTTGAACCGACAGGATCCGGCTACACCTTC. Combining the CDR3 with reference TRBV5-5 and TRBJ1-2 gives the whole variable domain DAGVTQSPTHLIKTRGQQVTLRCSPISGHKSVSWYQQVLGQGPQFIFQYYEKEERGRGNFPDRFSARQFPNYSSELNVNALLLGDSALYLCASSVEPTGSGYTFGSGTRLTVV.

This clone was seen a few times. The rearrangement joins TRBV7-9 to TRBJ2-3; TRBD2 agrees at 10 bases. Per the germline V gene, CDR1 is SEHNR and CDR2 is FQNEAQ (reference sequence). The CDR3 runs 14 residues. J lost 5 bases, V lost 5 bases, and 4 bases had no gene match. This CDR3 reads CASSRSSGGDTQYF. The CDR3 nucleotides are TGTGCCAGCAGCCGATCTAGCGGGGGAGATACGCAGTATTTT.

This clone was observed a few times. In DNA form, the CDR3 reads TGTGCCAGCAGTCCTCGGACAGGCAATCAGCCCCAGCATTTT. It yields the protein CASSPRTGNQPQHF. The chain uses TRBV6-1 and TRBJ1-5, with a tentative D call TRBD1 (6 bases). This CDR3 has 14 amino acids. V lost 5 bases to trimming and J lost 2 bases, with 10 bases between them. Germline CDR1 MNHNS, CDR2 SASEGT.

The chain combines TRBV7-2 with TRBJ2-3, with TRBD1 as a possible D gene (5 bases). V was clipped by 5 bases and J by 5 bases, with 11 bases between them. The CDR3 contains 13 residues. CDR1 and CDR2 (germline): SGHTA, FQGNSA. CDR3 protein: CASSLRGGDTQYF. The CDR3 DNA reads TGTGCCAGCAGCCTAAGGGGTGGAGATACGCAGTATTTT.

This clone was seen repeatedly, ten times or more. This chain joins TRBV6-5 and TRBJ1-5; perhaps TRBD1 as D (6 bases). The V and J ends lost 5 bases and 6 bases respectively, with 17 bases between them. The germline V gene has CDR1 MNHEY and CDR2 SVGAGI. This CDR3 is built from 15 residues. CDR3 sequence: CASSPQGLDGQPQHF. The CDR3 DNA follows: TGTGCCAGCAGTCCACAGGGATTAGACGGTCAGCCCCAGCATTTT.

The chain carries TRBV15 and TRBJ2-1; 7 nucleotides agree with TRBD1. The CDR3 spans 12 residues. Germline V lookup: CDR1 LNHNV, CDR2 YYDKDF (reference sequence). The V segment lost 5 bases and the J segment 10 bases; nucleotides outside the gene matches: 5. CDR3 DNA: TGTGCCACCAGCCAGGGGGTTGGCGAGCAGTTCTTC. It is translated as CATSQGVGEQFF.

This clone occurred a few times. This chain uses TRBV4-2 with TRBJ1-6; D remains ambiguous. This CDR3 spans 13 amino acids. In germline, CDR1 is LGHNA, CDR2 YNFKEQ. V was clipped by 5 bases and J by 9 bases, with 11 bases between them. CDR3 nucleotide sequence: TGTGCCAGCAGCAGGAGTTTGGGTTCACCCCTCCACTTT. Translating gives CASSRSLGSPLHF.

This chain uses TRBV7-9 with TRBJ1-1; D remains ambiguous. Trimming left V 1 base short and J 5 bases short, with 11 bases between. The V gene's germline CDR1 is SEHNR and CDR2 FQNEAQ (reference sequence). The CDR3 sequence is 14 residues long. As DNA, the CDR3 is TGTGCCAGCAGCTTAGTGGGTTTCGGGACTGAAGCTTTCTTT. Encoded protein: CASSLVGFGTEAFF. Looking up the rest from reference TRBV7-9 and TRBJ1-1 gives the full variable domain: DTGVSQNPRHKITKRGQNVTFRCDPISEHNRLYWYRQTLGQGPEFLTYFQNEAQLEKSRLLSDRFSAERPKGSFSTLEIQRTEQGDSAMYLCASSLVGFGTEAFFGQGTRLTVV.

This chain joins TRBV5-4 and TRBJ1-2, with 9 positions matching TRBD1. Germline V lookup: CDR1 SGHNT, CDR2 YYREEE (reference sequence). The CDR3 is 15 residues long. J gave up 7 bases and V 3 bases, and 10 bases lay outside the gene matches. The DNA of the CDR3 is TGTGCCAGCAGCTATCGGGACAGGGCGAACGCTGGCTACACCTTC. It translates to CASSYRDRANAGYTF.

As regards this clone: In the same sample, other DNA sequences code for this CDR3. This chain joins TRBV10-3 and TRBJ1-1; a possible D gene is TRBD1 (5 bases). The CDR3 spans 14 residues. With 5 bases removed from V and 3 bases from J, the gap between germline ends came to 13 bases. The V gene's germline CDR1 is ENHRY and CDR2 SYGVKD. The CDR3, as DNA: TGTGCCATCAGTCCTCAGGTGGGGCACACTGAAGCTTTCTTT. Translation: CAISPQVGHTEAFF.

The CDR3 here is CASSVGGSGTYEQYF. The CDR3 nucleotides are TGTGCCAGCAGCGTAGGGGGTAGCGGAACCTACGAGCAGTACTTC. This chain links TRBV9 with TRBJ2-7, with D maybe TRBD2 (6 bases). There are 15 residues in the CDR3. Looked up from germline, CDR1 is SGDLS and CDR2 is YYNGEE. The V and J ends lost 0 bases and 2 bases respectively, with 12 bases between them.

The chain is built from TRBV6-5 and TRBJ2-7, with a weak D call TRBD1 (6 bases). CDR1 is MNHEY and CDR2 is SVGAGI in the germline V gene. V lost 2 bases, J lost 5 bases, and 10 bases lay in between. The CDR3 is made up of 13 amino acids. The CDR3 reads CASSYTGIDEQYF. The DNA of the CDR3 is TGTGCCAGCAGTTACACAGGGATCGACGAGCAGTACTTC.

The gene calls are TRBV7-3 and TRBJ2-2; 9 nucleotides match TRBD1. This CDR3 region has 18 residues. V dropped 4 bases and J dropped 4; count of bases not matched to a gene: 13. Germline assignment: CDR1 SGHTA and CDR2 FQGTGA. The CDR3 sequence is CASSSPGTGRLFTGELFF. CDR3 sequence (DNA): TGTGCCAGCAGCTCTCCCGGGACAGGGCGGTTGTTCACCGGGGAGCTGTTTTTT.

With regard to this clone: A read error may produce the germline difference seen at one junction end. The chain links TRBV4-2 to TRBJ1-5, with D perhaps matching TRBD1 (5 bases). The germline V gene has CDR1 LGHNA and CDR2 YNFKEQ. CDR3 size: 15 residues. CDR3 region: CDSSQPGQPGAPQHF. In nucleotides, the CDR3 is TGTGACAGCAGCCAACCGGGCCAACCCGGGGCGCCCCAGCATTTT.

Only one count was recorded for this clone. The chain couples TRBV5-1 to TRBJ2-5, with 7 bases that match TRBD1. Germline loops: CDR1 SGHRS, CDR2 YFSETQ. V was clipped by 4 bases and J by 2 bases; unmatched bases: 8. The CDR3 runs to 15 residues. Written as DNA, the CDR3 is TGCGCCAGCAGCGCAGTCGGGACAGCTCAAGAGACCCAGTACTTC. Its translation: CASSAVGTAQETQYF.

This chain connects TRBV19 to TRBJ1-2; no definite D call. CDR3 length equals 16 residues. Deletions cut 7 bases from V and 0 bases from J, with 18 bases between. CDR1 and CDR2 from the germline V gene are LNHDA and SQIVND (reference sequence). The CDR3: CASITRRAGANYGYTF. The DNA for the CDR3 is TGTGCCAGTATCACAAGGAGGGCTGGCGCTAACTATGGCTACACCTTC.

The chain has TRBV6-5 and TRBJ2-7; either TRBD1 or TRBD2 may supply D (5 bases each). Trimming cost V 10 bases and J 3 bases, with 16 bases left between them. CDR3 length: 13 residues. From germline, CDR1 is MNHEY and CDR2 SVGAGI. In DNA, the CDR3 is TGTGCCACCTCCCGGGACCCCGACTACGAGCAGTACTTC. The encoded protein is CATSRDPDYEQYF.

CDR3 loop: CASSFLDGRGYNEQFF. The CDR3 bases are TGTGCCAGCAGTTTCCTGGATGGGAGGGGCTACAATGAGCAGTTCTTC. This rearrangement joins TRBV28 to TRBJ2-1; TRBD2 aligns across 7 bases. Unmatched junction bases numbered 8, after V lost 3 bases and J lost 3 bases. Per the germline V gene, CDR1 is MDHEN and CDR2 is SYDVKM. CDR3 length equals 16 residues.

The V call is TRBV6-1, the J call TRBJ1-2; tentatively, D is TRBD1 (5 bases). The CDR3 loop spans 14 amino acids. The germline V gene has CDR1 MNHNS and CDR2 SASEGT. With 1 base removed from V and 4 bases from J, the gap between germline ends came to 10 bases. The CDR3 region is CASSEGGRIYGYTF. The CDR3 coding sequence is TGTGCCAGCAGTGAAGGGGGACGGATCTATGGCTACACCTTC.

The V and J genes are TRBV4-1 and TRBJ2-3; 9 positions match TRBD1. The germline CDR1 and CDR2 sequences are MGHRA and YSYEKL. The CDR3 runs to 15 residues. The ends lost 3 bases at V and 3 bases at J; junction bases unmatched: 4. The CDR3 region has the DNA TGCGCCAGCAGCCAGCAACAGGGGGCAACAGATACGCAGTATTTT. This gives the protein CASSQQQGATDTQYF.

This chain links TRBV28 with TRBJ2-1; 7 nucleotides line up with TRBD1. Germline CDR1 is MDHEN and CDR2 is SYDVKM. This CDR3 has 14 amino acids. Germline trimming cut 4 bases from V and 1 base from J; bases unmatched to any gene: 1. Written as DNA, the CDR3 is TGTGCCAGCAGTTCAGGGGGATCCTACAATGAGCAGTTCTTC. Amino acid sequence: CASSSGGSYNEQFF. Full variable domain (missing parts from reference TRBV28 and TRBJ2-1): DVKVTQSSRYLVKRTGEKVFLECVQDMDHENMFWYRQDPGLGLRLIYFSYDVKMKEKGDIPEGYSVSREKKERFSLILESASTNQTSMYLCASSSGGSYNEQFFGPGTRLTVL.

The gene calls are TRBV5-3 and TRBJ2-5; D is unresolved. TRBV5-3 is an ORF for which the function is uncertain. The V end was cut by 8 bases, the J end by 3 bases, with 20 bases between. The CDR3 totals 15 residues. The chain's CDR3 is CASKRVPGGEETQYF. Here the CDR3 DNA reads TGTGCCAGCAAACGGGTCCCGGGCGGAGAAGAGACCCAGTACTTC.

This chain uses TRBV11-2 with TRBJ2-1; 11 positions match TRBD2. V lost 5 bases to trimming and J lost 9 bases; unmatched junction nucleotides: 9. The CDR3 has 15 amino acids. Per germline, CDR1 SGHAT and CDR2 FQNNGV. The CDR3 bases are TGTGCCAGCAGCCCCAACCTAGCGGGAGGTCGTGAGCAGTTCTTC. This sequence encodes CASSPNLAGGREQFF.

This clone was found a few times. The genes are TRBV20-1 and TRBJ1-1; D unresolved. Germline V gives CDR1 DFQATT, CDR2 SNEGSKA (reference sequence). The CDR3 is made up of 11 amino acids. Deletions cut 2 bases from V and 7 bases from J, with 8 bases between. CDR3 region: CSARSNFEAFF. The DNA of the CDR3 is TGCAGTGCTAGATCCAATTTTGAAGCTTTCTTT.

The rearrangement joins TRBV7-9 to TRBJ2-2; 8 nucleotides align to TRBD1. CDR1 is SEHNR, CDR2 FQNEAQ, per germline (reference sequence). Losses at the gene ends were 5 bases for V and 5 bases for J; bases not matched to a gene: 7. The CDR3 runs 15 residues. The CDR3 DNA reads TGTGCCAGCAGCATCCGGACAGGGTTGACCGGGGAGCTGTTTTTT. Its protein product is CASSIRTGLTGELFF.

V and J are TRBV2 and TRBJ2-5; tentative D call: TRBD2 (5 bases). Germline lookup yields CDR1 SNHLY and CDR2 FYNNEI. Trimming pared 4 bases from V and 4 bases from J, leaving 10 bases between. The CDR3 sequence is 13 residues long. The DNA for the CDR3 is TGTGCCAGCAGTGGCCAGAGCGGAGAGACCCAGTACTTC. Amino acids: CASSGQSGETQYF.

The V and J genes are TRBV5-4 and TRBJ1-1; 9 bases are a match to TRBD1. J was trimmed by 2 bases and V by 4 bases; bases with no gene match: 9. Per germline, CDR1 SGHNT and CDR2 YYREEE (reference sequence). The CDR3 contains 16 residues. CDR3 region: CASSPTGTGSNTEAFF. DNA of the CDR3: TGTGCCAGCAGCCCAACCGGGACAGGGAGTAACACTGAAGCTTTCTTT. The full variable domain, rest sourced from reference TRBV5-4 and TRBJ1-1, is ETGVTQSPTHLIKTRGQQVTLRCSSQSGHNTVSWYQQALGQGPQFIFQYYREEENGRGNFPPRFSGLQFPNYSSELNVNALELDDSALYLCASSPTGTGSNTEAFFGQGTRLTVV.